These 30 T cell receptor beta chains came from one sample sequenced in a study of blood T cell repertoires in COVID-19. The repertoire was sequenced with immunoSEQ multiplex PCR; TCRdb's copy has only in-frame clones and lacks some. The sample yields about 180,000 clones, 82% seen once. Sequencing was carried out using peripheral blood. Receptors originate from an older woman with acute or convalescent COVID-19.

V and J are TRBV7-9 and TRBJ2-1, with 11 bases identical to TRBD2. The CDR3 runs 16 residues. Germline CDR1 and CDR2: SEHNR and FQNEAQ (reference sequence). J was trimmed by 15 bases and V by 5 bases; bases with no gene match: 18. The CDR3 nucleotides read TGTGCCAGCAGCCCAGTCGGTCTAGCGGGGGGACTTTACCTGTTCTTC. It yields the protein CASSPVGLAGGLYLFF.

The chain joins TRBV29-1 to TRBJ1-2; no clear D gene. V was trimmed by 5 bases and J by 2 bases, leaving 6 bases between them. Per germline, CDR1 SQVTM and CDR2 ANQGSEA. The CDR3 has 11 amino acids. CDR3 in amino acids: CSVSENYGYTF. In nucleotides, the CDR3 is TGCAGCGTTTCCGAGAACTATGGCTACACCTTC.

The rearrangement links TRBV5-1 to TRBJ1-1; no clear D gene. V was clipped by 4 bases and J by 5 bases, with 12 bases between them. Per germline, CDR1 SGHRS and CDR2 YFSETQ. This CDR3 comprises 13 residues. The CDR3 is CASSPIPGTEAFF. The CDR3 coding sequence is TGCGCCAGCAGCCCGATTCCCGGTACTGAAGCTTTCTTT.

The chain is built from TRBV7-2 and TRBJ1-5; possibly TRBD1 for D (5 bases). Trimming took 3 bases from V and 4 from J, leaving 13 bases between them. The CDR3 spans 15 residues. The V gene's germline CDR1 is SGHTA and CDR2 FQGNSA. This chain's CDR3 is CASSFGRGLNQPQHF. The CDR3 bases are TGTGCCAGCAGCTTCGGGCGGGGACTTAATCAGCCCCAGCATTTT.

V gene TRBV30 combines with J gene TRBJ2-3; 10 bases map to TRBD2. The CDR3 sequence is 15 residues long. V was clipped by 1 base and J by 6 bases; unmatched bases: 7. Germline CDR1 and CDR2: GTSNPN and SVGIG (reference sequence). CDR3 bases: TGTGCCTGGAGTGCCGCTAGCGGGGGAGCGGATACGCAGTATTTT. This codes for CAWSAASGGADTQYF.

This chain links TRBV4-3 with TRBJ1-3; tentatively, D is TRBD1 (5 bases). The length of the CDR3 is 14 residues. V was trimmed by 4 bases and J by 4 bases, leaving 11 bases between them. Germline V gene sequence: CDR1 LGHNA, CDR2 YSLEER. The CDR3 region is CASSPLGVGNTIYF. For the CDR3, the DNA is TGCGCCAGCAGCCCCCTAGGGGTCGGAAACACCATATATTTT.

The chain combines TRBV7-3 with TRBJ1-6; D not resolved. V lost 5 bases and J 5 bases, leaving 16 bases between the germline ends. Germline V gene data show CDR1 as SGHTA and CDR2 as FQGTGA. The CDR3 has 16 amino acids. DNA for the CDR3: TGTGCCAGCAGCCCCCGGGGAGCGGGGAATAATTCACCCCTCCACTTT. Translated: CASSPRGAGNNSPLHF. Using reference TRBV7-3 and TRBJ1-6 for the parts outside the CDR3, the full variable domain is GAGVSQTPSNKVTEKGKYVELRCDPISGHTALYWYRQSLGQGPEFLIYFQGTGAADDSGLPNDRFFAVRPEGSVSTLKIQRTERGDSAVYLCASSPRGAGNNSPLHFGNGTRLTVT.

V usage is TRBV28 and J usage is TRBJ1-2, with 7 bases identical to TRBD1. Germline V gene sequence: CDR1 MDHEN, CDR2 SYDVKM. Trimming took 5 bases from V and 6 from J; bases not matched to a gene: 12. The length of the CDR3 is 15 residues. Here the CDR3 reads CASSKLLDRAHGYTF. The CDR3 bases are TGTGCCAGCAGTAAACTTCTAGACAGGGCGCATGGCTACACCTTC.

The V call is TRBV28, the J call TRBJ1-5; D is uncertain. V gave up 5 bases and J gave up 13 bases, with 21 bases separating them. The CDR3 has 14 residues. CDR1 and CDR2 (germline): MDHEN, SYDVKM. CDR3 DNA sequence: TGTGCCAGCAGTCAAGCGGGGAGTGTCGACAATCAGCATTTT. Encoded protein: CASSQAGSVDNQHF. Supplemented by reference TRBV28 and TRBJ1-5, the full variable domain reads DVKVTQSSRYLVKRTGEKVFLECVQDMDHENMFWYRQDPGLGLRLIYFSYDVKMKEKGDIPEGYSVSREKKERFSLILESASTNQTSMYLCASSQAGSVDNQHFGDGTRLSIL.

The chain couples TRBV11-2 to TRBJ2-7; possibly TRBD2 for D (5 bases). Trimming cost V 0 bases and J 0 bases, with 18 bases left between them. There are 18 residues in the CDR3. Germline V gene lookup returns CDR1 SGHAT and CDR2 FQNNGV. CDR3 sequence reads: CASSLDRGAGVSSYEQYF. Here the CDR3 DNA reads TGTGCCAGCAGCTTAGATCGGGGTGCGGGCGTAAGCTCCTACGAGCAGTACTTC.

The gene calls are TRBV7-8 and TRBJ1-5; D may be TRBD1 (5 bases). In germline, CDR1 is SGHVS, CDR2 FQNEAQ. The CDR3 is 16 residues long. V was clipped by 1 base and J by 0 bases, with 10 bases between them. In DNA form, the CDR3 reads TGTGCCAGCAGCTTAGAGGGACTGACTAGCAATCAGCCCCAGCATTTT. This encodes CASSLEGLTSNQPQHF.

This clone appeared once. The chain's CDR3 is CASSFLTGTGSEQYF. The CDR3 DNA is TGTGCCAGCAGCTTCCTCACCGGGACAGGTAGCGAGCAGTACTTC. The chain uses TRBV5-5 and TRBJ2-7, with 8 bases matching TRBD1. With V trimmed by 2 bases and J by 6 bases, 10 bases remained unmatched. Germline assignment: CDR1 SGHKS and CDR2 YYEKEE (reference sequence). This CDR3 has 15 amino acids.

The chain uses TRBV28 and TRBJ2-7; 9 nucleotides line up with TRBD2. With V trimmed by 2 bases and J by 2 bases, 7 bases remained unmatched. The CDR3 is made up of 16 amino acids. CDR1 MDHEN and CDR2 SYDVKM come from the germline V gene. The CDR3 is CASSLMGLAGTYEQYF. The CDR3 nucleotides are TGTGCCAGCAGTTTAATGGGGCTAGCGGGAACCTACGAGCAGTACTTC.

The chain uses TRBV6-2 or TRBV6-3 and TRBJ2-7, with TRBD2 as a possible D gene (5 bases). CDR1 is MNHEY, CDR2 SVGEGT, per germline. The CDR3 runs 13 residues. Trimming pared 2 bases from V and 6 bases from J, leaving 11 bases between. CDR3 protein: CASSYGPGGEQYF. The CDR3 DNA reads TGTGCCAGCAGTTACGGGCCAGGAGGCGAGCAGTACTTC.

In this sample, this clone turned up once. This chain uses TRBV7-2 with TRBJ2-4, with a tentative D call TRBD2 (6 bases). The CDR3 length is 15 residues. With 4 bases removed from V and 3 bases from J, the gap between germline ends came to 13 bases. From germline, CDR1 is SGHTA and CDR2 FQGNSA. The CDR3 loop is CASSSRDFGKNIQYF. The CDR3 DNA reads TGTGCCAGCAGCTCCCGGGACTTCGGCAAAAACATTCAGTACTTC.

The rearrangement joins TRBV29-1 to TRBJ1-1; 8 positions agree with TRBD1. CDR1 and CDR2 from the germline V gene are SQVTM and ANQGSEA. The CDR3 spans 15 residues. J was trimmed by 1 base and V by 1 base; bases with no gene match: 5. The CDR3 region has the DNA TGCAGCGTTGAAGGGACAGGACAGGGGAACACTGAAGCTTTCTTT. This translates into CSVEGTGQGNTEAFF.

This sequence joins TRBV5-1 and TRBJ1-6; TRBD1 is a possible D gene (5 bases). The germline V and J ends were trimmed by 2 bases and 9 bases, with 15 bases remaining between them. This CDR3 is built from 15 residues. Germline CDR1 and CDR2: SGHRS and YFSETQ. CDR3 amino acids: CASSLTQGWGSPLHF. The DNA for the CDR3 is TGCGCCAGCAGCTTAACCCAGGGTTGGGGTTCACCCCTCCACTTT.

The genes are TRBV28 and TRBJ1-1; 7 bases match TRBD1. In germline, CDR1 is MDHEN, CDR2 SYDVKM. This CDR3 is 16 amino acids long. The junction had 7 bases not matched to a gene; V was cut back by 2 bases and J by 1 base. The DNA of the CDR3 is TGTGCCAGCAGTTTAACAGGGGTTGGGGGGAACACTGAAGCTTTCTTT. Its protein product is CASSLTGVGGNTEAFF. Looking up the rest from reference TRBV28 and TRBJ1-1 gives the full variable domain: DVKVTQSSRYLVKRTGEKVFLECVQDMDHENMFWYRQDPGLGLRLIYFSYDVKMKEKGDIPEGYSVSREKKERFSLILESASTNQTSMYLCASSLTGVGGNTEAFFGQGTRLTVV.

This chain uses TRBV9 with TRBJ2-3, with TRBD2 identical over 8 bases. Trimming cost V 3 bases and J 0 bases; bases outside gene matches: 6. CDR1 is SGDLS and CDR2 is YYNGEE in the germline V gene. CDR3 length: 16 amino acids. In DNA form, the CDR3 reads TGTGCCAGCAGCGCTCCGGGGGGGCCGAGCACAGATACGCAGTATTTT. Protein product: CASSAPGGPSTDTQYF.

The gene calls are TRBV30 and TRBJ2-2; unclear D gene. The CDR3 extends over 14 amino acids. V was shortened by 4 bases and J by 0 bases, with 9 bases between the two germline ends. Per the germline V gene, CDR1 is GTSNPN and CDR2 is SVGIG (reference sequence). The CDR3 sequence is CAWNRGSNTGELFF. The CDR3 DNA follows: TGTGCCTGGAACCGCGGATCGAACACCGGGGAGCTGTTTTTT.

This clone was found once. V gene TRBV6-5 combines with J gene TRBJ2-5, with 12 bases identical to TRBD2. The CDR3 covers 14 residues. V trimming: 9 bases; J trimming: 4 bases; junction bases outside the gene matches: 6. Germline lookup yields CDR1 MNHEY and CDR2 SVGAGI. CDR3 coding DNA: TGTGCCAGTTCTAGCGGGAGGGCCGCAGAGACCCAGTACTTC. Amino acids: CASSSGRAAETQYF.

This chain joins TRBV7-9 and TRBJ1-1; no reliable D call. This CDR3 spans 15 amino acids. V was shortened by 2 bases and J by 3 bases, with 13 bases between the two germline ends. Germline CDR1 and CDR2: SEHNR and FQNEAQ (reference sequence). The CDR3 spells CASSLYPIRDTEAFF. The CDR3 region has the DNA TGTGCCAGCAGCTTATACCCTATTCGGGACACTGAAGCTTTCTTT.

The chain is built from TRBV28 and TRBJ1-5; 10 bases match TRBD1. V lost 6 bases, J lost 4 bases, and 6 bases stayed unmatched. The CDR3 sequence is 15 residues long. CDR1 is MDHEN, CDR2 SYDVKM, per germline. CDR3 in amino acids: CASRRQGALNQPQHF. CDR3 nucleotides: TGTGCCAGCAGGCGACAGGGGGCGTTGAATCAGCCCCAGCATTTT.

J is TRBJ2-7 and V is TRBV6-5; 7 bases match TRBD2. The CDR3 is made up of 13 amino acids. Trimming removed 4 bases from V and 3 bases from J; junction bases left unmatched: 3. Germline V CDR1 and CDR2: MNHEY, SVGAGI. The CDR3 coding sequence is TGTGCCAGCAGTTCGCTAGCGGACTACGAGCAGTACTTC. This codes for CASSSLADYEQYF.

The V and J genes are TRBV29-1 and TRBJ1-3, with D unclear. This CDR3 region has 12 residues. The ends were cut back, 0 bases at V and 8 bases at J, with 8 bases in the middle. CDR1 is SQVTM, CDR2 ANQGSEA, per germline. As DNA, the CDR3 is TGCAGCGTTGAAGATACCGGGGACACCATATATTTT. Translated, it gives CSVEDTGDTIYF.

V is TRBV2 and J is TRBJ2-1; D not certain. With 5 bases removed from V and 3 bases from J, the gap between germline ends came to 14 bases. Looked up from germline, CDR1 is SNHLY and CDR2 is FYNNEI. The CDR3 spans 15 residues. The CDR3 protein is CASSLQSWNYNEQFF. In DNA, the CDR3 is TGTGCCAGCAGTTTACAGTCCTGGAACTACAATGAGCAGTTCTTC.

This clone was picked up a small number of times. This chain links TRBV19 with TRBJ1-2; D perhaps matches TRBD1 (5 bases). The CDR3 is 14 residues long. CDR1 is LNHDA, CDR2 SQIVND, per germline (reference sequence). V was trimmed by 7 bases and J by 4 bases, leaving 16 bases between them. The CDR3 DNA reads TGTGCCAGTACCTCAGGGCAGGGTTCCTATGGCTACACCTTC. Its protein is CASTSGQGSYGYTF.

This clone was seen once. V usage is TRBV4-2 and J usage is TRBJ2-7; 7 nucleotides line up with TRBD1. The junction had 11 bases not matched to a gene; V was cut back by 0 bases and J by 3 bases. Germline lookup yields CDR1 LGHNA and CDR2 YNFKEQ. The CDR3 totals 17 residues. The CDR3 DNA follows: TGTGCCAGCAGCCAAGATCTGGATAGGGGGCGAGGCTACGAGCAGTACTTC. Protein product: CASSQDLDRGRGYEQYF.

The chain links TRBV19 to TRBJ1-5, with D perhaps TRBD1 (5 bases). Trimming took 5 bases from V and 1 from J, leaving 6 bases between them. The germline V gene has CDR1 LNHDA and CDR2 SQIVND (reference sequence). This CDR3 has 13 amino acids. The CDR3 loop is CASSWGSNQPQHF. CDR3 nucleotides: TGTGCCAGTAGTTGGGGCAGCAATCAGCCCCAGCATTTT.

This clone was seen just once. The rearrangement links TRBV28 to TRBJ1-4; tentatively, D is TRBD1 (5 bases). This CDR3 contains 14 residues. The germline V gene encodes CDR1 MDHEN and CDR2 SYDVKM. V dropped 3 bases and J dropped 7 bases, with 12 bases sitting between them. CDR3 loop: CASSFGGVGEKLFF. CDR3 bases: TGTGCCAGCAGTTTTGGAGGGGTTGGTGAAAAACTGTTTTTT.